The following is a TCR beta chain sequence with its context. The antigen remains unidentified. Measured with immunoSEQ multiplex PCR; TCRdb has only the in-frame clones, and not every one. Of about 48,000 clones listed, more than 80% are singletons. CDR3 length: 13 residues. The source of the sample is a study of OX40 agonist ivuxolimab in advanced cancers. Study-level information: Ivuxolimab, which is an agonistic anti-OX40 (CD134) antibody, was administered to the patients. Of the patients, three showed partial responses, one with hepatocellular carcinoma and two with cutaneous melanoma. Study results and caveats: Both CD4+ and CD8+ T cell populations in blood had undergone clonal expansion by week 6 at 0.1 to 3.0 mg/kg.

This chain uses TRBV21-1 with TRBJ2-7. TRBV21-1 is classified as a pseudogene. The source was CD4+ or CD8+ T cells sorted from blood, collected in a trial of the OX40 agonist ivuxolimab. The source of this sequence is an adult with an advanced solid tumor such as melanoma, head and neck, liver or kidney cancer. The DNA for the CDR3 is TGTGCCAGCATCATTGGACGGTACTACGAGCAGTACTTC. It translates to CASIIGRYYEQYF.